These 5 T cell receptor beta chains were all obtained from the same sample, sequenced in a study of OX40 agonist ivuxolimab in advanced cancers. Profiling relied on immunoSEQ multiplex PCR, and the TCRdb table lists in-frame clones only, not all of them. This sample has approximately 72,000 clones, with around 83% found just once. This material consisted of CD4+ or CD8+ T cells sorted from blood, taken in a trial of the OX40 agonist ivuxolimab. The receptors here all came from an adult with an advanced solid tumor such as melanoma, head and neck, liver or kidney cancer.

This chain uses TRBV5-1 with TRBJ2-7, with D possibly called TRBD1 or TRBD2 (5 bases each). V was cut by 0 bases and J by 0 bases, with 19 bases left in between. Germline V gene sequence: CDR1 SGHRS, CDR2 YFSETQ. This CDR3 spans 18 amino acids. In nucleotides, the CDR3 is TGCGCCAGCAGCTTGGATTCACTTGGGGGTCCGAGCTCCTACGAGCAGTACTTC. This translates into CASSLDSLGGPSSYEQYF. The full variable domain, its missing parts supplied by reference TRBV5-1 and TRBJ2-7, is KAGVTQTPRYLIKTRGQQVTLSCSPISGHRSVSWYQQTPGQGLQFLFEYFSETQRNKGNFPGRFSGRQFSNSRSEMNVSTLELGDSALYLCASSLDSLGGPSSYEQYFGPGTRLTVT.

The chain recombines TRBV5-6 with TRBJ2-1; no firm D call. The CDR3 contains 15 residues. V was cut by 2 bases and J by 6 bases, with 15 bases left in between. The germline V gene has CDR1 SGHDT and CDR2 YYEEEE. Here the CDR3 DNA reads TGTGCCAGCAGCTTTTTTGGAGCTTTTCGCAATGAGCAGTTCTTC. This gives the protein CASSFFGAFRNEQFF.

In its sample, this clone ranks as medium-sized (0.01 to 0.1%). The rearrangement joins TRBV12-5 to TRBJ2-2, with D perhaps assigned TRBD1 or TRBD2 (7 bases each). With 3 bases removed from V and 6 bases from J, the gap between germline ends came to 17 bases. Looked up from germline, CDR1 is LGHNT and CDR2 is FRNRAP. The CDR3 length is 16 residues. CDR3 DNA: TGTGCTAGTGGTTTATCGACAGGGAGGGGAGCCGGGGAGCTGTTTTTT. Translation gives CASGLSTGRGAGELFF.

The gene calls are TRBV4-3 and TRBJ2-2; weak D call: TRBD2 (6 bases). V shed 1 base and J shed 3 bases, with 12 bases lying between them. The CDR3 is 16 amino acids. The germline gives CDR1 LGHNA, CDR2 YSLEER. This CDR3 reads CASSQGVGEDTGELFF. The CDR3, as DNA: TGCGCCAGCAGCCAAGGGGTCGGGGAGGACACCGGGGAGCTGTTTTTT.

V usage is TRBV27 and J usage is TRBJ2-1; D not resolved. Trimming left V 6 bases short and J 4 bases short, with 7 bases between. CDR3 length: 12 residues. Germline values: CDR1 MNHEY, CDR2 SMNVEV (reference sequence). CDR3: CASSLNYNEQFF. CDR3 coding DNA: TGTGCCAGCAGCCTTAATTACAATGAGCAGTTCTTC.